This T cell receptor (beta chain) derives from a study of cytomegalovirus exposure and HLA in healthy donors. General study points: Later analysis revealed greater clonal expansion in HLA-associated TCR beta chains than in equally common others. Highly shared sequence variants in one cluster were likely a sequencing artifact. 150 or so TCR beta chains were listed as cytomegalovirus-associated.

As for this clone: Its antigen remains unidentified.

Although they were nominally healthy when sampled, donors likely had unrecorded immune exposures. PCR primers comprised 60 Vbeta and 13 Jbeta primers. Clones were read by immunoSEQ multiplex PCR, and TCRdb kept only the in-frame ones, dropping some. Among fewer than 250,000 clones, about 80% were seen once, and the ten largest hold more than 1.5%. The V segment lost 5 bases and the J segment 1 base; nucleotides outside the gene matches: 4. The CDR3 spans 15 residues. The germline CDR1 and CDR2 sequences are SEHNR and FQNEAQ (reference sequence). Sequenced input: PBMCs. This sequence was found in a man in his late teens or twenties in good health and CMV-seronegative. The chain couples TRBV7-9 to TRBJ1-1, with TRBD1 matching 10 bases. The CDR3 reads CASSLGQGENTEAFF. In nucleotides, the CDR3 is TGTGCCAGCAGCCTAGGACAGGGGGAGAACACTGAAGCTTTCTTT.